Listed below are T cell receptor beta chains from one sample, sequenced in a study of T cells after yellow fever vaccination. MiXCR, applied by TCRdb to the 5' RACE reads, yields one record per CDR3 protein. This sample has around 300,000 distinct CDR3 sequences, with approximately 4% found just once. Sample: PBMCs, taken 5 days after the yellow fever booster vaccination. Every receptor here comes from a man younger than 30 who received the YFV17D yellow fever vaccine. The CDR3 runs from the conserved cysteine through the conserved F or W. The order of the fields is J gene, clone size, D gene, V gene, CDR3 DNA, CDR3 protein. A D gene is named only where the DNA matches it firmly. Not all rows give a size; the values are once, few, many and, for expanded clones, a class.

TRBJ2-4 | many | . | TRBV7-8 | TGTGCCAGCAGCGTGGGGTTTGGGTTGGGGAACATTCAGTACTTC | CASSVGFGLGNIQYF
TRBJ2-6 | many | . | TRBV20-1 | TGCAGTGCTAGGGACGGGATAAACTCTGGGGCCAACGTCCTGACTTTC | CSARDGINSGANVLTF
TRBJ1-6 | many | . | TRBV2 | TGTGCCAGCAGAATCGCCCGAGAGTATAATTCACCCCTCCACTTT | CASRIAREYNSPLHF
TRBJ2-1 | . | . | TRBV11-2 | TGTGCCAGCAGCTTCGCTCAGGGGACACTATACAATGAGCAGTTCTTC | CASSFAQGTLYNEQFF
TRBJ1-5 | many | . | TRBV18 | TGTGCCAGCTCTCCACAGGGTCAGCCCCAGCATTTT | CASSPQGQPQHF
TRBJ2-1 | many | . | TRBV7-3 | TGTGCCAGCAGCTTAGGTACCCGGGAGCAGTTCTTC | CASSLGTREQFF
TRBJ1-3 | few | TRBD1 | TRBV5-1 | TGCGCCAGCAGCTATCGACAGGGATCTACGGACACCATATATTTT | CASSYRQGSTDTIYF
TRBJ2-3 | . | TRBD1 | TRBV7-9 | TGTGCCAGCAGCTTAGCTACAGGGGGAGATACGCAGTATTTT | CASSLATGGDTQYF
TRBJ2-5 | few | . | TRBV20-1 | TGCAGTGCCCCCTCAACGGGGGCCGGATTCGATTTGGCCCAGTACTTC | CSAPSTGAGFDLAQYF
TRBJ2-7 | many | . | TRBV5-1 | TGCGCCAGCAGCTTGGACAGGGTCGGGGTCCACGAGCAGTACTTC | CASSLDRVGVHEQYF
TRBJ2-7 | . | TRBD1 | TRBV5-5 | TGTGCCAGCAGCTTCTTCCCCCCGGGACAGAACTACGAGCAGTACTTC | CASSFFPPGQNYEQYF
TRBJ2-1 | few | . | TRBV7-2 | TGTGCCAGCAGCTTAGACTCTTTGGGGCTCGGGGAGCAGTTCTTC | CASSLDSLGLGEQFF
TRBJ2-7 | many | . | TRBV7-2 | TGTGCCAGCAGCCCCTCCGGGAGCTCCCTCTACGAGCAGTACTTC | CASSPSGSSLYEQYF
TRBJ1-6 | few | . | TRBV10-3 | TGTGCCATCAGTGATAATAACTATCCACCCCTCCACTTT | CAISDNNYPPLHF
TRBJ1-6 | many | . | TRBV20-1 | TGCAGTGCTGGAGGGTTAGCGCCTAATTCACCCCTCCACTTT | CSAGGLAPNSPLHF
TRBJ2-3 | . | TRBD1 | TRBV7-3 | TGTGCCAGCAGCTTATTTTTGTCGGCAGGGGGTACAGATACGCAGTATTTT | CASSLFLSAGGTDTQYF
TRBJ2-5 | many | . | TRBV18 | TGTGCCAGCTCACCACCGAGCCCACAAGAGACCCAGTACTTC | CASSPPSPQETQYF
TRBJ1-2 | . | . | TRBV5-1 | TGCGCCAGCAGCTTGGGCCCGGGGGCTGGCTACACCTTC | CASSLGPGAGYTF
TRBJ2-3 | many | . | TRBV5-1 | TGCGCCAGCAGCTTGCCTTTACAGCTTACCGGCACAGATACGCAGTATTTT | CASSLPLQLTGTDTQYF
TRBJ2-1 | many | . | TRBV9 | TGTGCCAGCAGCGGGCTAGCCTACAATGAGCAGTTCTTC | CASSGLAYNEQFF
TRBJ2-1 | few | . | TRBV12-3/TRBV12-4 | TGTGCCAGCAGCCCCTACACTGAGCAGTTCTTC | CASSPYTEQFF
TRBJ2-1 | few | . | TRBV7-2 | TGTGCCAGCAGCTTCGCCGGGACAAACCCCAATGAGCAGTTCTTC | CASSFAGTNPNEQFF
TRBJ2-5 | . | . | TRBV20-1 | TGCAGTGCTAGGGGCGACCAAGTCGAGACCCAGTACTTC | CSARGDQVETQYF
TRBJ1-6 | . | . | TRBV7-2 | TGTGCCAGCAGCTTGCTCGGGGATTCACCCCTCCACTTT | CASSLLGDSPLHF
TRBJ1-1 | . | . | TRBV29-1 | TGCAGCGTCGTCCCAGGCGGGCCGGGCACTGAAGCTTTCTTT | CSVVPGGPGTEAFF
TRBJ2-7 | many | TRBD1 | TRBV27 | TGTGCCAGCAGTTTCGTCGGACAGGGCAACGAGCAGTACTTC | CASSFVGQGNEQYF
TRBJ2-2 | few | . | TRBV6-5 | TGTGCCAGCAGTTACTCTAGTAGCGGACTCACCGGGGAGCTGTTTTTT | CASSYSSSGLTGELFF
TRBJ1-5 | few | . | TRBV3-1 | TGTGCCAGCAGCCAAGAACAGGTCAATCAGCCCCAGCATTTT | CASSQEQVNQPQHF
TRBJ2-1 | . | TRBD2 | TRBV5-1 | TGCGCCAGCAGCTCCACGGCGACTAGCGATGAGCAGTTCTTC | CASSSTATSDEQFF
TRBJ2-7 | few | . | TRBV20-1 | TGCAGTGCTAGGGAGTCTCCTGGTGTCTACGAGCAGTACTTC | CSARESPGVYEQYF
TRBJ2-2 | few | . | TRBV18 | TGTGCCAGCTCACTTTCTTTCACCGGGGAGCTGTTTTTT | CASSLSFTGELFF
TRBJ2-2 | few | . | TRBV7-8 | TGTGCCAGCAGCCGGGAGCGGAATCCCGGGGAGCTGTTTTTT | CASSRERNPGELFF
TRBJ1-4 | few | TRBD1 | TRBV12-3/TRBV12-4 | TGTGCCAGCAGTAGAGGGGGCGCTGATGAAAAACTGTTTTTT | CASSRGGADEKLFF
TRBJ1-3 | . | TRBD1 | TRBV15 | TGTGCCACCAGCAGAGACTCCGGGACAGGGGTGCTTGGAAACACCATATATTTT | CATSRDSGTGVLGNTIYF
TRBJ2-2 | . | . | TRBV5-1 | TGCGCCAGCAGCTTGGAGTTCTCCGGGGTGCTGTTTTTT | CASSLEFSGVLFF
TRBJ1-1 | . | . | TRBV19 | TGTGCCAGTAGTATCCGTGGGAACACTGAAGCTTTCTTT | CASSIRGNTEAFF
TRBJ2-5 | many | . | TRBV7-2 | TGTGCCAGCAGCTTCGGACTAACACCTCAGGGGCGAGAGACCCAGTACTTC | CASSFGLTPQGRETQYF
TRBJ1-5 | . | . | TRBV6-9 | TGTGCCAGCCCCACAGGGAATCAGCCCCAGCATTTT | CASPTGNQPQHF
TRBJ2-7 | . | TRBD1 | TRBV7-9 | TGTGCCAGCAGCTACTTGGACAGGGAGAACGAGCAGTACTTC | CASSYLDRENEQYF
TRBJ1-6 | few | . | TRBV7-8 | TGTGCCAGCAATCTTCAGGCCCAGGGCGTGTATAATTCACCCCTCCACTTT | CASNLQAQGVYNSPLHF
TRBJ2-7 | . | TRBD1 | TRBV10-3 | TGTGCCATCAGATTTCAGGGGGAGTTCGACGAGCAGTACTTC | CAIRFQGEFDEQYF
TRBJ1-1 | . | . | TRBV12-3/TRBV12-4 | TGTGCCAGCAGTTTACTGTGGCAGAACACTGAAGCTTTCTTT | CASSLLWQNTEAFF
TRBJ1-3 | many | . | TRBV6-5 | TGTGCCAGCAGTTACACCCCCGGGAGCTCTGGAAACACCATATATTTT | CASSYTPGSSGNTIYF
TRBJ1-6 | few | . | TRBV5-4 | TGTGCCAGCAGCTTGGTGGGGGCTTCACCCCTCCACTTT | CASSLVGASPLHF
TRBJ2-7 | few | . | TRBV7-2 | TGTGCCAGCAGCTTAGTTTCAGGGCCGGCCGAGCAGTACTTC | CASSLVSGPAEQYF
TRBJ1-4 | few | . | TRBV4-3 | TGCGCCAGCAGCCAAGACTGGGGAGATGAAAAACTGTTTTTT | CASSQDWGDEKLFF
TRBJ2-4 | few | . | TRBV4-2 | TGTGCCAGCAGCCAAGATTGGGGGAGTCCCTTCCCCAAAAACATTCAGTACTTC | CASSQDWGSPFPKNIQYF
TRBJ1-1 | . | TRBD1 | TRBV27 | TGTGCCAGCGGACATCCCAGGGGGAGGACAGTCGACACTGAAGCTTTCTTT | CASGHPRGRTVDTEAFF
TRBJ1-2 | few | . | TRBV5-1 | TGCGCCAGCAGCCCCACAGAGAACTATGGCTACACCTTC | CASSPTENYGYTF
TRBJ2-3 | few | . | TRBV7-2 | TGTGCCAGCAGCTCCGCGCTCCCAGGTACGCAGTATTTT | CASSSALPGTQYF
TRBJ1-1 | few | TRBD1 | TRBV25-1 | TGTGCCAGCAGTGAATCCCCAGGGGGGAACACTGAAGCTTTCTTT | CASSESPGGNTEAFF
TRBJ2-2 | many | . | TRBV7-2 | TGTGCCAGCAGCGATGGGGGGCGTGGCACCGGGGAGCTGTTTTTT | CASSDGGRGTGELFF
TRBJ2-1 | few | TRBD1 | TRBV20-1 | TGCAGTGCTCAGACAGGGGGCCGGCGGGGGTTGCATGAGCAGTTCTTC | CSAQTGGRRGLHEQFF
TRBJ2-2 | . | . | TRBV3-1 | TGTGCCAGCAGCCTCCGAAGAGGAGGCGGGGAGCTGTTTTTT | CASSLRRGGGELFF
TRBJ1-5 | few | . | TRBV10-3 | TGTGCCATCAGTGAAACAGGACCCAATCAGCCCCAGCATTTT | CAISETGPNQPQHF